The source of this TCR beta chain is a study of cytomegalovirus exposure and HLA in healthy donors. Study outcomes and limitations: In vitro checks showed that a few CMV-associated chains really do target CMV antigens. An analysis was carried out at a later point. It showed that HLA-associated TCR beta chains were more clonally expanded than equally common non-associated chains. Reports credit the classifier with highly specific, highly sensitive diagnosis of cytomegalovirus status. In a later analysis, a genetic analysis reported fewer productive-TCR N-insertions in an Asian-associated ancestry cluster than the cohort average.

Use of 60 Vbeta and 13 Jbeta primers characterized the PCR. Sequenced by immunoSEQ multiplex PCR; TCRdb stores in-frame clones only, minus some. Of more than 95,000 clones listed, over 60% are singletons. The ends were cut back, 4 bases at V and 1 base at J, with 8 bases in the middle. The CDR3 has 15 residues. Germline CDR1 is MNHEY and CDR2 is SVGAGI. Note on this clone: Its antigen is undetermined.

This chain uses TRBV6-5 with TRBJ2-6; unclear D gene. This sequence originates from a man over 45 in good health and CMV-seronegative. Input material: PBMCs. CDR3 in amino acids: CASSSLPSGANVLTF. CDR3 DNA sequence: TGTGCCAGCAGTTCTCTACCGTCTGGGGCCAACGTCCTGACTTTC.